This T cell receptor beta chain was identified during a study of neurological immune-mediated disorders. Findings of the study overall: The study found no CDR3 amino acid sequences shared by expanded clones across subjects, suggesting private repertoires in all groups.

This clonotype was seen ten or more times. Its antigen is not known. V was cut by 3 bases and J by 2 bases, with 3 bases left in between. CDR3 length: 12 residues. Germline CDR1 and CDR2: KGHDR and SFDVKD. With 10-nucleotide random UMIs included, cDNA was synthesized by 5'RACE. A single run covered 15-18 subjects with over 160 million TCR-beta sequences. TCRdb reprocessed the 5' RACE reads via MiXCR and lists one record per CDR3 protein. The sample has fewer than 35,000 distinct CDR3 sequences; 4.6% are singletons. Volunteers from a blood bank in Maryland, USA, constituted the healthy controls. The chain links TRBV24-1 to TRBJ1-2, with D unclear. Source material: PBMCs. The source of this sequence is a man aged 18 to 30 in good health. CDR3 coding DNA: TGTGCCACCAGTGATCAAAACTATGGCTACACCTTC. This sequence encodes CATSDQNYGYTF.